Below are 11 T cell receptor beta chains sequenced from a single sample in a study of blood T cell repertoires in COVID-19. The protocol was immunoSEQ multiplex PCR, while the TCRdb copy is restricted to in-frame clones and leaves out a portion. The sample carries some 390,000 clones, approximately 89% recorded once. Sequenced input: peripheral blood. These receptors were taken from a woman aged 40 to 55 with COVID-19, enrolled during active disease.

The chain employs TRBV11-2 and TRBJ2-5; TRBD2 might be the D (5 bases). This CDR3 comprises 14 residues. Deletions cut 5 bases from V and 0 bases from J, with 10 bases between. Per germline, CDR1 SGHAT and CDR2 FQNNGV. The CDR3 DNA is TGTGCCAGCAGCCCGTACGGGAACCAAGAGACCCAGTACTTC. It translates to CASSPYGNQETQYF.

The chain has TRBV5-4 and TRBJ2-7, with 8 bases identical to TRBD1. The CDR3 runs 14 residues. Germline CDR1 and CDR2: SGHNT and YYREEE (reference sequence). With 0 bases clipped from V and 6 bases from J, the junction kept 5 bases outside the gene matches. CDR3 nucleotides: TGTGCCAGCAGCTTGGAACAGGGGGTTGGCGAGCAGTACTTC. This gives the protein CASSLEQGVGEQYF.

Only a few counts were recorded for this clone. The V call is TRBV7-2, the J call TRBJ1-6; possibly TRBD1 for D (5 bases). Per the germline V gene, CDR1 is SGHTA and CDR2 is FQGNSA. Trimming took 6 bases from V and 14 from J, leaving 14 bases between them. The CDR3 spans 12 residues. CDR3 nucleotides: TGTGCCAGCAGTACCCAGGGCTTAGCCCTCCACTTT. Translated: CASSTQGLALHF.

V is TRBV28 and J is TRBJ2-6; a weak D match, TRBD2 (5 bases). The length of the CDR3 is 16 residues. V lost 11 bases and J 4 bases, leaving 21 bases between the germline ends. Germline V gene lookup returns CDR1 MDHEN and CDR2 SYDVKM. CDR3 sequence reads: CAATSGGLPGANVLTF. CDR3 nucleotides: TGTGCCGCCACCTCAGGAGGACTGCCCGGGGCCAACGTCCTGACTTTC.

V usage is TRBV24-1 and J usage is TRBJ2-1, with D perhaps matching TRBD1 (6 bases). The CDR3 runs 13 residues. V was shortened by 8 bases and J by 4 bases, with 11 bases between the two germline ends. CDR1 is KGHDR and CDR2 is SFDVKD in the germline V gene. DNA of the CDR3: TGTGCCACCATGGACAGCAAATACAATGAGCAGTTCTTC. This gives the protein CATMDSKYNEQFF.

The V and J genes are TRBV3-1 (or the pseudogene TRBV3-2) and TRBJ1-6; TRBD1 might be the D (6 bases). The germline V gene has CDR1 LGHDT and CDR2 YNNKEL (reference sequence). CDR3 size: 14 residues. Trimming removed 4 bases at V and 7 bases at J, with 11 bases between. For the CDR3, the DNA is TGTGCCAGCAGCCTATCCGACAGGAATTCACCCCTCCACTTT. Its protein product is CASSLSDRNSPLHF.

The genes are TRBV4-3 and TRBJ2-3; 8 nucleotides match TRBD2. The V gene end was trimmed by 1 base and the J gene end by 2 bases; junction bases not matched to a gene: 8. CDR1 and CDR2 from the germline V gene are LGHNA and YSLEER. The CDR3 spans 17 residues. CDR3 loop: CASSQGPGGGTTDTQYF. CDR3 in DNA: TGCGCCAGCAGCCAAGGACCTGGCGGGGGGACCACAGATACGCAGTATTTT.

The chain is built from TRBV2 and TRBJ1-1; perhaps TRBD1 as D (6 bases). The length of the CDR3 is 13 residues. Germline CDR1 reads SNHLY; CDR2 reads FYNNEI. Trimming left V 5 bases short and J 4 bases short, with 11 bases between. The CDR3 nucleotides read TGTGCCAGCAGTTACAGGGTGGGCACTGAAGCTTTCTTT. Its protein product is CASSYRVGTEAFF.

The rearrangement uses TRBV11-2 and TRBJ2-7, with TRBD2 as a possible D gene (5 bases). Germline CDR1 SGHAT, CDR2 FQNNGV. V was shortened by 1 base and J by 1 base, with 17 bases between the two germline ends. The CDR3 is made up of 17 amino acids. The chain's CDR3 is CASSLVALARPSYEQYF. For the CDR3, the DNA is TGTGCCAGCAGCTTAGTAGCCCTAGCCCGACCATCCTACGAGCAGTACTTC.

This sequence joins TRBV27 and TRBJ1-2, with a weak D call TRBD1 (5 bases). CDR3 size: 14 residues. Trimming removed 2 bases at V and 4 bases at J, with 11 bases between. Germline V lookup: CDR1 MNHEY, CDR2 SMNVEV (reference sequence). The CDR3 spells CASSLIRGGYGYTF. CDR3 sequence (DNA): TGTGCCAGCAGTTTAATTCGGGGGGGCTATGGCTACACCTTC.

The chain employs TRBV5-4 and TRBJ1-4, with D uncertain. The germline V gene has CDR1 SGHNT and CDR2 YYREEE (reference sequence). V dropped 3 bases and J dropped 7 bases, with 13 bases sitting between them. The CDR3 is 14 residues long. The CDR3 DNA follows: TGTGCCAGCAGCTCTTCGCGGCCTGGTGAAAAACTGTTTTTT. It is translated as CASSSSRPGEKLFF.